The TCR beta chain described here comes from a study of early T cells in non-severe SARS-CoV-2 infection. Using its own MiXCR run on the 5' RACE reads, TCRdb lists one record per CDR3 protein. The sample records more than 65,000 distinct CDR3 sequences, 3.5% to 6% being singletons. The sample holds many counts of this clonotype. Antigen specificity is unknown. Findings of the study overall: VDJdb matching favored anti-spike CD8 responses, missing private and CD4 specificities.

Here the sequenced sample was whole blood, taken at baseline. The receptor's source is an adult who was a healthcare worker with PCR-confirmed SARS-CoV-2 infection or an uninfected control (not recorded which). The donor label of this sample is uncertain.

The DNA of the CDR3 is TGTGCCAGCAGTTACTCGACATCGAGGGGCTACACCTTC. This gives the protein CASSYSTSRGYTF. This rearrangement joins TRBV6-5 to TRBJ1-2; no firm D call. V was clipped by 0 bases and J by 8 bases, with 10 bases between them. The CDR3 is 13 residues long. Germline V gives CDR1 MNHEY, CDR2 SVGAGI.